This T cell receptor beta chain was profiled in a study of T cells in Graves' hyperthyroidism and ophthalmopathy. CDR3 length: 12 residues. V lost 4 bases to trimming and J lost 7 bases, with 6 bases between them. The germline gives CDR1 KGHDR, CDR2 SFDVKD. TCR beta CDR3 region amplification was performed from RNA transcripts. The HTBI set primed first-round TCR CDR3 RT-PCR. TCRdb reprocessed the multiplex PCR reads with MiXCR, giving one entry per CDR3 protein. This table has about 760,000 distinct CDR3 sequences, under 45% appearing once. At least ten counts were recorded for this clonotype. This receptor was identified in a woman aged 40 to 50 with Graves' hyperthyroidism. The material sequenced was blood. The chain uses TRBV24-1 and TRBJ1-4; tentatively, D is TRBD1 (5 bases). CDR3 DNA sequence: TGTGCCACCAGTGACCAGGGTGAAAAACTGTTTTTT. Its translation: CATSDQGEKLFF.